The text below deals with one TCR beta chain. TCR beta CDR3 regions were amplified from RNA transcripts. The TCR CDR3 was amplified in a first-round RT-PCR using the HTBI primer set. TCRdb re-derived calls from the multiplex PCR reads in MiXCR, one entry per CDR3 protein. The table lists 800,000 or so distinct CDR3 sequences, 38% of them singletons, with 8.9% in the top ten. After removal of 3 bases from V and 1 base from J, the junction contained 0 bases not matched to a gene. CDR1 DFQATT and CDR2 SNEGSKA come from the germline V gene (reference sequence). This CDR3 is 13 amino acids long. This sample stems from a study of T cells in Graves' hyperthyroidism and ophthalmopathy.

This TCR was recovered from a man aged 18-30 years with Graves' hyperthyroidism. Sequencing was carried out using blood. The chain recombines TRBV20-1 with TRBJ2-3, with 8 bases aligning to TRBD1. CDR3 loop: CSARTGGTDTQYF. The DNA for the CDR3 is TGCAGTGCTAGGACAGGGGGCACAGATACGCAGTATTTT.